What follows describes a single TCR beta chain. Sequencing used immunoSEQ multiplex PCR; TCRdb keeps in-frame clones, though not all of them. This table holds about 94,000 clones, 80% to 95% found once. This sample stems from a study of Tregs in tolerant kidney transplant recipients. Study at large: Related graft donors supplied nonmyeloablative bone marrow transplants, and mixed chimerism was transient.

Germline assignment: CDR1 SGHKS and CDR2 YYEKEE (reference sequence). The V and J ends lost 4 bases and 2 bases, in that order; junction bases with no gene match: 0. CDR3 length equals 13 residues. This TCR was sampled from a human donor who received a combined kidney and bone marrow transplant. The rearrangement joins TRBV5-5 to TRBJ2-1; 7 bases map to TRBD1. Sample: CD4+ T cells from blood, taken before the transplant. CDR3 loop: CASSGTAYNEQFF. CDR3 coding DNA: TGTGCCAGCAGCGGGACAGCCTACAATGAGCAGTTCTTC.